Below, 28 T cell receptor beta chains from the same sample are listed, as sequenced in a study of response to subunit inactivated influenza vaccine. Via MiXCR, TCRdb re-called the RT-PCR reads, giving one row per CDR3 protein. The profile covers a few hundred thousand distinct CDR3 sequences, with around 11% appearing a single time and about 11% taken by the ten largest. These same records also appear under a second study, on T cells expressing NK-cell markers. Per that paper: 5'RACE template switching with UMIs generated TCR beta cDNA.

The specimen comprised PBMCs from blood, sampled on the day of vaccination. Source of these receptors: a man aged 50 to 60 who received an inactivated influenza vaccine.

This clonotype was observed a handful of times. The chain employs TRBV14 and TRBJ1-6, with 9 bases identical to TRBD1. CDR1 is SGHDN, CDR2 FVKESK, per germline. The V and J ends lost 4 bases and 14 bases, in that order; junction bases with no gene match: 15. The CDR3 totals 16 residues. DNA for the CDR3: TGTGCCAGCAGCCCAGCAGGGGACAGGGCATCCATCACCCTCCACTTT. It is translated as CASSPAGDRASITLHF.

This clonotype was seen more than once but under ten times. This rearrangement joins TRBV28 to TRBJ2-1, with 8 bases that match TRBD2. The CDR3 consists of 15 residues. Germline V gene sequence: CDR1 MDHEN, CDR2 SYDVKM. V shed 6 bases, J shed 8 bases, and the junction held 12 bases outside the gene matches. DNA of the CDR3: TGTGCCAGCAGAACGGGAGGGCAAGGGGGGGATGAGCAGTTCTTC. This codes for CASRTGGQGGDEQFF.

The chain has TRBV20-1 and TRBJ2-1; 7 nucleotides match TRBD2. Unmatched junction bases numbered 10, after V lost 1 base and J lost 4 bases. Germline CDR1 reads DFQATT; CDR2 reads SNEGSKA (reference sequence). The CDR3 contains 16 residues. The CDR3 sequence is CSARALRSGTYNEQFF. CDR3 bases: TGCAGTGCTAGAGCCTTAAGAAGCGGGACTTACAATGAGCAGTTCTTC.

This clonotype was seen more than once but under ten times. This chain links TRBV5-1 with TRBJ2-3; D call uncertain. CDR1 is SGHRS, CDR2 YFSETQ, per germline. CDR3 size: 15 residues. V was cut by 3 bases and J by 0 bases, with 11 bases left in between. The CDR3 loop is CASSYTFSSTDTQYF. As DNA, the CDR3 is TGCGCCAGCAGCTATACGTTCTCTAGCACAGATACGCAGTATTTT.

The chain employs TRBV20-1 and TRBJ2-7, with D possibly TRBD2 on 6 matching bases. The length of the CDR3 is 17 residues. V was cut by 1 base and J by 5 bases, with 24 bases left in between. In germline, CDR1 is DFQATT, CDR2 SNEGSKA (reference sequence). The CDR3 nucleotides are TGCAGTGCTAGAGGTACCCCCTTGGGCGGGATTTCCCACGAGCAGTACTTC. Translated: CSARGTPLGGISHEQYF.

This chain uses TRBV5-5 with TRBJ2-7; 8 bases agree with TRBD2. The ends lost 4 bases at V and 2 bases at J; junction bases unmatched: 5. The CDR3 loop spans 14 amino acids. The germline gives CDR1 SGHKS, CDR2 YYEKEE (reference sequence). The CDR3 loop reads CASSRTGGTYEQYF. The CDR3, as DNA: TGTGCCAGCAGCAGGACGGGGGGGACCTACGAGCAGTACTTC. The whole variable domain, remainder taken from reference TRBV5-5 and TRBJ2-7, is DAGVTQSPTHLIKTRGQQVTLRCSPISGHKSVSWYQQVLGQGPQFIFQYYEKEERGRGNFPDRFSARQFPNYSSELNVNALLLGDSALYLCASSRTGGTYEQYFGPGTRLTVT.

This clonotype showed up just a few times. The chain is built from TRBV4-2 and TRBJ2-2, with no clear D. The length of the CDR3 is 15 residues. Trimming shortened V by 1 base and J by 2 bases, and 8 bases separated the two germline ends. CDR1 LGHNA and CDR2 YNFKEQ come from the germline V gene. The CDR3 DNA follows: TGTGCCAGCAGCCAAGTGATGGTAAACACCGGGGAGCTGTTTTTT. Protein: CASSQVMVNTGELFF.

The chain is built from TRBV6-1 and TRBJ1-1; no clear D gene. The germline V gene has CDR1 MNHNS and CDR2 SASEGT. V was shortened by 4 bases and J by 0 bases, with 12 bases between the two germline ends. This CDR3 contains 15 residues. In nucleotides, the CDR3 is TGTGCCAGCAGTGCAACGCACAGATTGAACACTGAAGCTTTCTTT. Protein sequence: CASSATHRLNTEAFF.

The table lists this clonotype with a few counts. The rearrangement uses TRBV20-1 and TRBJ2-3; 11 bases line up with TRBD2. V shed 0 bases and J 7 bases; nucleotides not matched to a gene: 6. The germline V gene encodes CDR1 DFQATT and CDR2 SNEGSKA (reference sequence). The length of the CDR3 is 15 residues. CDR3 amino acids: CSARESSGGLYTQYF. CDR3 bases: TGCAGTGCTAGAGAGTCTAGCGGGGGGCTATATACGCAGTATTTT.

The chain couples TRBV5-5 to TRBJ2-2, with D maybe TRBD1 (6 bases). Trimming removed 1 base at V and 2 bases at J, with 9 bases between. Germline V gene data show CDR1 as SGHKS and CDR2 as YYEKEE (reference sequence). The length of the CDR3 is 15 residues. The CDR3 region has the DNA TGTGCCAGCAGCTTGCCGGGACACAACACCGGGGAGCTGTTTTTT. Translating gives CASSLPGHNTGELFF.

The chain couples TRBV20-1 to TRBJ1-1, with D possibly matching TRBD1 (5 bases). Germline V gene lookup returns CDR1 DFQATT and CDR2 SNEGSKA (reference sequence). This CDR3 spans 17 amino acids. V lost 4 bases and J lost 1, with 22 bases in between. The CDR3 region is CSATKPGTELTNTEAFF. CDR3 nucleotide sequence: TGCAGTGCTACCAAGCCTGGGACGGAGCTCACGAACACTGAAGCTTTCTTT.

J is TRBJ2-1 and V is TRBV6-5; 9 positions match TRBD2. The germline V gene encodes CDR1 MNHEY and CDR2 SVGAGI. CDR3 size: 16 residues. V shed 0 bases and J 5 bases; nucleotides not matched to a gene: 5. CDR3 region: CASSYSGTSPHNEQFF. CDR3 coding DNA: TGTGCCAGCAGTTACTCAGGGACTAGCCCGCACAATGAGCAGTTCTTC.

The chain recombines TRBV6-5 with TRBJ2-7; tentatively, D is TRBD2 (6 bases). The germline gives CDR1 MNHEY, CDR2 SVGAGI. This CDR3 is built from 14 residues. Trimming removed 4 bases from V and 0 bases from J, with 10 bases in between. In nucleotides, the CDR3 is TGTGCCAGCAGTTCGGGACTCGACTCCTACGAGCAGTACTTC. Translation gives CASSSGLDSYEQYF.

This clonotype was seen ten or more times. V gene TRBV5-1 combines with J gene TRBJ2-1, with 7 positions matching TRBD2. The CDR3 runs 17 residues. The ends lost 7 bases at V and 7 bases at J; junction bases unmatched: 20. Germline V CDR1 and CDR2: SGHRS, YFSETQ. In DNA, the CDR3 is TGCGCCAGCGAAATCAATTGGGAGCCTAGCGGATTGAATGAGCAGTTCTTC. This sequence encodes CASEINWEPSGLNEQFF.

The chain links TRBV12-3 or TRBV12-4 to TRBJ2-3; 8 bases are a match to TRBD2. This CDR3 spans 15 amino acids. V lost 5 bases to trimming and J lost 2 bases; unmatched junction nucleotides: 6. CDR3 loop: CASSIGGENTDTQYF. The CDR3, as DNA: TGTGCCAGCAGTATCGGGGGGGAGAACACAGATACGCAGTATTTT.

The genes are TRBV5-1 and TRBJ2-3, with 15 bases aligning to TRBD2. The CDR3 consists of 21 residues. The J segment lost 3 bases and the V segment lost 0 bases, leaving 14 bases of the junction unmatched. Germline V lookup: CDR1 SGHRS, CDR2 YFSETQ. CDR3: CASSLAQPGGLAGGWTDTQYF. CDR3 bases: TGCGCCAGCAGCTTGGCCCAACCCGGGGGACTAGCGGGAGGTTGGACAGATACGCAGTATTTT.

DNA for the CDR3: TGTGCCAGCAGCCAAGAACCCCGACGGCCCTATGGCTACACCTTC. Translation: CASSQEPRRPYGYTF. The chain links TRBV14 to TRBJ1-2; D unresolved. Trimming took 0 bases from V and 4 from J, leaving 12 bases between them. Germline V gives CDR1 SGHDN, CDR2 FVKESK. The CDR3 extends over 15 amino acids.

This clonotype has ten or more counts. The CDR3 spells CASSTPADRGSHNEQFF. The CDR3 bases are TGTGCCAGCAGCACGCCCGCGGACAGGGGAAGCCACAATGAGCAGTTCTTC. The V gene is TRBV21-1, the J gene TRBJ2-1; TRBD1 is the table's D call, not checked against the DNA. TRBV21-1 is termed a pseudogene. The CDR3 is 17 residues long.

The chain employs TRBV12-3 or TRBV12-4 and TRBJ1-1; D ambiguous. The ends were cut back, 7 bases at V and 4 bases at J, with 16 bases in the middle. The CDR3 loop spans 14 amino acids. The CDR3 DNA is TGTGCCAGCACCCACGGGTTTGGGAGCACTGAAGCTTTCTTT. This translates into CASTHGFGSTEAFF.

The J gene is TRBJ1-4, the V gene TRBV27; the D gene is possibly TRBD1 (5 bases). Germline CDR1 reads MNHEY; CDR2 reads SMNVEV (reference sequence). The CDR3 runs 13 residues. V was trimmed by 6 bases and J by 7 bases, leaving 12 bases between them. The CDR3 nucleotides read TGTGCCAGCAGGGTAGGGGCTGGTGAAAAACTGTTTTTT. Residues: CASRVGAGEKLFF.

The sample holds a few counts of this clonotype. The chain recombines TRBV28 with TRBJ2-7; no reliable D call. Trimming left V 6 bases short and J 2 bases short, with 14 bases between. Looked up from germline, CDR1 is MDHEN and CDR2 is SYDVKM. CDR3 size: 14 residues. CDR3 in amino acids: CASSPGPTPYEQYF. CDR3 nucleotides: TGTGCCAGCAGCCCTGGGCCAACCCCCTACGAGCAGTACTTC. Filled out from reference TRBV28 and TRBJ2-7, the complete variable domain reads DVKVTQSSRYLVKRTGEKVFLECVQDMDHENMFWYRQDPGLGLRLIYFSYDVKMKEKGDIPEGYSVSREKKERFSLILESASTNQTSMYLCASSPGPTPYEQYFGPGTRLTVT.

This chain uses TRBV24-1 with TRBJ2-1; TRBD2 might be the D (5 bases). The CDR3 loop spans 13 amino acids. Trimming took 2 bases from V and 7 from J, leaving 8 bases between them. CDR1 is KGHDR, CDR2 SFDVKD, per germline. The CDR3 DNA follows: TGTGCCACCAGTGATTACCGGGGAAATGAGCAGTTCTTC. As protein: CATSDYRGNEQFF.

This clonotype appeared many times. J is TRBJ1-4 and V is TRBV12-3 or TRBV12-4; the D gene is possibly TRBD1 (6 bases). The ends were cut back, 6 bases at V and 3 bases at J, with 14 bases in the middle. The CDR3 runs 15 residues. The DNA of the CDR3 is TGTGCCAGCAGGATACAGGGTTATCCTAATGAAAAACTGTTTTTT. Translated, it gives CASRIQGYPNEKLFF.

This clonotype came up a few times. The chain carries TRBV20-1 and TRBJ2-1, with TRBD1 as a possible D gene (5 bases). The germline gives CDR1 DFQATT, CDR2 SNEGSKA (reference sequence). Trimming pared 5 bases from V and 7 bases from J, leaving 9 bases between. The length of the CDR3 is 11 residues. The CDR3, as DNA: TGCAGTGCTGACAAGGGGAATGAGCAGTTCTTC. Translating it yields CSADKGNEQFF.

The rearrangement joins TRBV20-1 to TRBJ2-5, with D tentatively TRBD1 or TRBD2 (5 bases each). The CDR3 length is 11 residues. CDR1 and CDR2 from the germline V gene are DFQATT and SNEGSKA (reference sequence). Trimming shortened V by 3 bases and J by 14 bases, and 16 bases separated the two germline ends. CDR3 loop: CSASARDGPYF. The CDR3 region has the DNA TGCAGTGCTAGCGCCCGGGACGGACCCTACTTC.

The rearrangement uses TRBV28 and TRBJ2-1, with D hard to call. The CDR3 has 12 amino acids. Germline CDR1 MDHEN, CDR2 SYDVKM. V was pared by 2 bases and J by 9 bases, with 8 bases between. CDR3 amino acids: CASSLTPAEQFF. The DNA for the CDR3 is TGTGCCAGCAGTTTAACGCCAGCTGAGCAGTTCTTC.

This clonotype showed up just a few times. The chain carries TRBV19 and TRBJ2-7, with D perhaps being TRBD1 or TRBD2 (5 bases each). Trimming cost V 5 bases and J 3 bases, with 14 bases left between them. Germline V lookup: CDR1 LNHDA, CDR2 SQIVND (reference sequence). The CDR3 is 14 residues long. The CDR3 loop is CASSVGDGRYEQYF. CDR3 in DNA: TGTGCCAGTAGTGTGGGGGACGGTCGCTACGAGCAGTACTTC.

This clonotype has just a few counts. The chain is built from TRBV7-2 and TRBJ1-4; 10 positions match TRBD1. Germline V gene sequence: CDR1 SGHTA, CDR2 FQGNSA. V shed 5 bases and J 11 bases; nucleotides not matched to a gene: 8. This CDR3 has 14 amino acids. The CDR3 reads CASSRDRGSDKLFF. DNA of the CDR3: TGTGCCAGCAGCAGGGACAGGGGTTCTGACAAACTGTTTTTT.